The present T cell receptor beta chain was sequenced within a study of blood T cell repertoires in COVID-19. As for the study in general: The origin of the acute and convalescent COVID-19 samples was the United States, Italy and Spain.

Germline lookup yields CDR1 MDHEN and CDR2 SYDVKM. Germline trimming cut 5 bases from V and 1 base from J; bases unmatched to any gene: 7. The CDR3 totals 15 residues. Original data processing: Reference gene primer amplification gave nucleated cell count estimates. The data were produced by immunoSEQ multiplex PCR, yet TCRdb's version contains in-frame clones alone and is incomplete. The D gene and trimming were derived from the DNA, and the V and J assignments and clone size from that table. The data show roughly 70,000 clones, approximately 80% seen once. In its sample, this clone was seen once. The chain couples TRBV28 to TRBJ1-1; 7 nucleotides match TRBD1. The specimen was peripheral blood. This receptor was taken from a man in his 70s who had recovered from COVID-19. The CDR3, as DNA: TGTGCCAGCAGTCCAACGACAGGGCGGAACACTGAAGCTTTCTTT. It translates to CASSPTTGRNTEAFF.